This T cell receptor beta chain was identified during a study of PD-L1 blockade in urothelial cancer (dated by TCRdb to the late 2010s). Broadly, across the study: Every patient began therapy in about 2014 and was given atezolizumab 1,200 mg intravenously every 3 weeks. Blood samples were analyzed at 3 weeks after treatment start (second dose) and at 6 weeks after treatment start. Pretreatment tumor samples and matched peripheral blood, collected serially before and after atezolizumab treatment, underwent TCR sequencing. Somatic, immune and clinical correlates of response to PD-L1 blockade with atezolizumab in urothelial cancer were the focus of an exploratory multi-omic analysis. Progression-free survival longer than 6 months counted as durable clinical benefit, and TCR features were additionally tested against both progression-free and overall survival. About nine tenths of the roughly 29 patients were identified as males with urothelial cancer of bladder origin, and a prior smoking history was reported by 18 of 29 patients. Durable clinical benefit was achieved by nine patients and was not achieved by 20 patients. Just over 28 patients had pretreatment blood TCR-seq, approximately 24 had at least one posttreatment blood collection, and approximately 24 had tumor TCR-seq. A median of roughly 140,000 T cells and just over 80,000 unique TCRs was obtained from blood samples, and a median clonality of approximately 0.08 was observed. Patients had an ECOG performance status of 0 or 1 and had received between 0 and 3 prior chemotherapy regimens. Whole exome sequencing and RNA sequencing of pretreatment tumors were performed alongside TCR sequencing in the same patients.

CDR1 and CDR2 are drawn from the germline V gene (reference sequence): SEHNR, FQNEAQ. A distance of 13 bases separates the germline ends of V and J, which lose 0 bases and 5 bases respectively. From its cysteine to its phenylalanine, the CDR3 spans 15 amino acids. This entry keeps only the CDR3 DNA: 45 bases, framed from base 1. Each PCR received spiked-in synthetic TCR analog templates so that absolute template abundance could be estimated from read counts. TCRbeta CDR3 regions were amplified from genomic DNA with bias-controlled V and J gene primers using the immunoSEQ assay. Rearranged TCRbeta segments were sequenced at approximately 20X coverage. On the authors' methods: Clustering was used to correct sequencing errors, and CDR3s were annotated against IMGT to assign V, D and J genes. Out-of-frame and stop-codon sequences were excluded, and only productive TCRbeta rearrangements were used in downstream analyses. Clonality was computed as one minus Shannon entropy normalized by the log of the number of unique productive sequences. Clones differing between time points or between blood and tumor were identified using Fisher's exact test with Benjamini-Hochberg correction, with an adjusted p below 0.01 applied as the threshold. TCRdb took over this immuneACCESS table, retaining in-frame rearrangements with V and J assigned. Such tables are incomplete; in checked studies, under half of the missing clones stem from an unresolved V gene, and the remainder is unexplained. For V, J and clone size, that table is used; D and trimming come from the DNA. Across this sample there are under 20,000 clones, with roughly nine tenths seen only once. The ten largest account for less than 6.5% of the sample.

Of note for this clone: Its antigen specificity is not known. The record has no base qualities; no much larger clone is one base away.

The cohort included about 27 patients with locally advanced or metastatic urothelial carcinoma who were treated at Memorial Sloan Kettering on a trial protocol. Peripheral blood mononuclear cells were collected pretreatment and during treatment, with between 1 and 8 total time points per patient. The Qiagen DNeasy Blood extraction kit was used to purify genomic DNA from total PBMCs and tumor samples. Collected pretreatment and during treatment, PBMCs were isolated and stored as previously described. Summary of the overall study and its limitations: A pretreatment peripheral blood TCR clonality below the median was linked to improved progression-free and overall survival. Small sample size (n ≈ 28) and many exploratory analyses mean the results are intended to be hypothesis-generating. Greater expansion of tumor-associated TCR clones in peripheral blood 3 weeks after the start of treatment was observed in patients with durable benefit (n ≈ 22, p = 0.022).

This specimen consisted of PBMCs, obtained around atezolizumab (anti-PD-L1) treatment. The rearranged chain carries TRBV7-9 and TRBJ1-1, and possibly TRBD1, on 5 matching bases. This TCR was sampled from a man between 50 and 59 years old with urothelial cancer. The CDR3 protein sequence reads: CASSLALGPGTEAFF. The bases are TGTGCCAGCAGCTTAGCGCTTGGCCCAGGGACTGAAGCTTTCTTT.